This TCR beta chain comes out of a study of control samples from healthy donors and cancer patients. The table came from immunoSEQ multiplex PCR; TCRdb's copy has only in-frame clones and leaves some out. Of more than 75,000 clones listed, around 90% were seen once; the top ten hold 1.9%. CDR3 length: 13 residues. After removal of 2 bases from V and 11 bases from J, the junction contained 5 bases not matched to a gene. In germline, CDR1 is MRHNA, CDR2 SNTAGT. The material sequenced was PBMCs. The TCR sequence derives from a woman between 55 and 75 years old with head and neck cancer. The chain employs TRBV6-4 and TRBJ2-1, with TRBD2 matching 8 bases. The chain's CDR3 is CASSDELAGKQFF. For the CDR3, the DNA is TGTGCCAGCAGTGACGAGTTAGCGGGAAAGCAGTTCTTC.